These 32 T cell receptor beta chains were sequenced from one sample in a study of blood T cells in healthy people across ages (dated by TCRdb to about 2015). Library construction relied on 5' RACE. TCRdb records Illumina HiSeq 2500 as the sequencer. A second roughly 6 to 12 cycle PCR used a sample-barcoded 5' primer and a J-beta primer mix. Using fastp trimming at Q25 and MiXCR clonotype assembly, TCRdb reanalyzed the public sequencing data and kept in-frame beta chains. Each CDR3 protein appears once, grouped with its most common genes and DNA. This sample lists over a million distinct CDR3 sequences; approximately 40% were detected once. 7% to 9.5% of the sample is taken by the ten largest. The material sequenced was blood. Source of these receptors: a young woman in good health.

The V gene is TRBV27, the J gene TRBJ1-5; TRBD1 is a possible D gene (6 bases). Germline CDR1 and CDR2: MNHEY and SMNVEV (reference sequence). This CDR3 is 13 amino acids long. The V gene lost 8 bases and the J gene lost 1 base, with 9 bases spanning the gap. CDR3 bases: TGTGCCAGCGGCACAGGGAGCAATCAGCCCCAGCATTTT. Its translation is CASGTGSNQPQHF.

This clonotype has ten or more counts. The CDR3 DNA reads TGTGCCAGCAGTTTCTTGGGACAGTCCTACGAGCAGTACTTC. This gives the protein CASSFLGQSYEQYF. The chain combines TRBV27 with TRBJ2-7; 7 bases map to TRBD1. The CDR3 sequence is 14 residues long. After removal of 3 bases from V and 1 base from J, the junction contained 3 bases not matched to a gene. Germline CDR1 is MNHEY and CDR2 is SMNVEV (reference sequence).

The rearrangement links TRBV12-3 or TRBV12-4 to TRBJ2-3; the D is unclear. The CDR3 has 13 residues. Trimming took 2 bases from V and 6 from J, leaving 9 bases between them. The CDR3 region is CASSLPPEDTQYF. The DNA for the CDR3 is TGTGCCAGCAGTTTACCGCCCGAGGATACGCAGTATTTT.

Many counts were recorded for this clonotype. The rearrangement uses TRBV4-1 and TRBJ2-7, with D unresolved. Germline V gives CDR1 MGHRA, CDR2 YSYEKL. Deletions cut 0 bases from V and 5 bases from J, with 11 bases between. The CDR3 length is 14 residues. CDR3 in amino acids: CASSQDGLVDEQYF. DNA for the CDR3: TGCGCCAGCAGCCAAGATGGGCTAGTGGACGAGCAGTACTTC.

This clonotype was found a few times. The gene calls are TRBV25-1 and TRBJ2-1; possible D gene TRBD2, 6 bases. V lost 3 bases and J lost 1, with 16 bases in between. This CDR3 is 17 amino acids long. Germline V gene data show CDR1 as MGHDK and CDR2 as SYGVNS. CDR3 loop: CASSDWGVGASYNEQFF. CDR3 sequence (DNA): TGTGCCAGCAGTGATTGGGGGGTGGGAGCGTCCTACAATGAGCAGTTCTTC.

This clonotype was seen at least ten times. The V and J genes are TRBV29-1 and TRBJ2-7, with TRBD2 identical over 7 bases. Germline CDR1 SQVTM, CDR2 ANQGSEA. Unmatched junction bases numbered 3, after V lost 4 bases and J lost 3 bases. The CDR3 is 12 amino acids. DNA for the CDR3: TGCAGCGTTGGACTAGCTGGCTACGAGCAGTACTTC. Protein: CSVGLAGYEQYF.

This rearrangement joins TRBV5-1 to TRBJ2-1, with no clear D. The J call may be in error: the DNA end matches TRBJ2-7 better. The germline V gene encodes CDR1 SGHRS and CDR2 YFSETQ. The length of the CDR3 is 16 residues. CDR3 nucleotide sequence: TGCGCCAGCAGCTCAGTAGGTGGCAGCTCCTACAATGAGCAGTACTTC. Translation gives CASSSVGGSSYNEQYF.

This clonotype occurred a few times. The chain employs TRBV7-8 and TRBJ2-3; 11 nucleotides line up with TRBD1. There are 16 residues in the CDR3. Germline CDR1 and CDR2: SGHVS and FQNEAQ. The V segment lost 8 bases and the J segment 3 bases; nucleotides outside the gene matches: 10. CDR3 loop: CASSRGDRGGTDTQYF. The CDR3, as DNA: TGTGCCAGCTCCCGAGGGGACAGGGGGGGTACAGATACGCAGTATTTT.

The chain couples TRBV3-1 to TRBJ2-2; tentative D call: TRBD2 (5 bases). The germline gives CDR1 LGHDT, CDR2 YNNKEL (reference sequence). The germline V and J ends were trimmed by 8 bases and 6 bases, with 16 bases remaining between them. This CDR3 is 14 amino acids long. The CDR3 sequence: CASGQRTKPGELFF. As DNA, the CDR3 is TGTGCCAGCGGGCAGCGGACGAAACCCGGGGAGCTGTTTTTT.

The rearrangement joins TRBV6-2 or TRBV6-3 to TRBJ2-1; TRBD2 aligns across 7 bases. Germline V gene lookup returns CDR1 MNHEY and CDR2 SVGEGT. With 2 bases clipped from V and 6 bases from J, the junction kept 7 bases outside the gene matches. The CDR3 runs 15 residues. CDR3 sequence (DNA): TGTGCCAGCAGTTACGGAGGAGCGGGGACCAATGAGCAGTTCTTC. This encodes CASSYGGAGTNEQFF.

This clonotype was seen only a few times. The CDR3 sequence: CSVATGSEAFF. The CDR3 nucleotides are TGCAGCGTTGCTACAGGGTCTGAAGCTTTCTTT. The J gene is TRBJ1-1, the V gene TRBV29-1, with D possibly being TRBD1 (6 bases). V was clipped by 4 bases and J by 6 bases, with 9 bases between them. The germline V gene has CDR1 SQVTM and CDR2 ANQGSEA. The CDR3 is 11 residues long.

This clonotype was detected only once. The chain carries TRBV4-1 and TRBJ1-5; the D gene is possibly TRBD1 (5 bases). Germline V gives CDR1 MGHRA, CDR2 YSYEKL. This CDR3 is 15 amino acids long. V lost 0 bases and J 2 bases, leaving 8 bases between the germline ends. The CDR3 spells CASSQEGEGNQPQHF. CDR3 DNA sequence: TGCGCCAGCAGCCAAGAAGGGGAGGGCAATCAGCCCCAGCATTTT.

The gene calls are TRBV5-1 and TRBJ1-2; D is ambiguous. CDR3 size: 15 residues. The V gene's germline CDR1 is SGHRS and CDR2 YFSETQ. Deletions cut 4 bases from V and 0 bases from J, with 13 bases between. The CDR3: CASSIGRGANYGYTF. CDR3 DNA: TGCGCCAGCAGCATTGGACGGGGAGCTAACTATGGCTACACCTTC. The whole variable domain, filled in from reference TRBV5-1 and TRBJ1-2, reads KAGVTQTPRYLIKTRGQQVTLSCSPISGHRSVSWYQQTPGQGLQFLFEYFSETQRNKGNFPGRFSGRQFSNSRSEMNVSTLELGDSALYLCASSIGRGANYGYTFGSGTRLTVV.

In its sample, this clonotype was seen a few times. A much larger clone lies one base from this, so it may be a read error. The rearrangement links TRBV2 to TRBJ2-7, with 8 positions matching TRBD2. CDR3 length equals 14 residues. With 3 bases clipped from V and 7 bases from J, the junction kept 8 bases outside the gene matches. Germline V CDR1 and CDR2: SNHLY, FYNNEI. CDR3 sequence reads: CASSDGRADNEQYF. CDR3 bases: TGTGCCAGCAGTGACGGGAGGGCGGACAATGAGCAGTACTTC. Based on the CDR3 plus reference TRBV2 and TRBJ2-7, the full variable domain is EPEVTQTPSHQVTQMGQEVILRCVPISNHLYFYWYRQILGQKVEFLVSFYNNEISEKSEIFDDQFSVERPDGSNFTLKIRSTKLEDSAMYFCASSDGRADNEQYFGPGTRLTVT.

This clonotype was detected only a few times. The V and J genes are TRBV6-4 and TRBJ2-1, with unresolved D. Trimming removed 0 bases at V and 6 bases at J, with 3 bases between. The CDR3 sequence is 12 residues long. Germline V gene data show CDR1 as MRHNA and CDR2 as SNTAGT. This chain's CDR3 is CASSDSSNEQFF. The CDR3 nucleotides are TGTGCCAGCAGTGACTCAAGCAATGAGCAGTTCTTC.

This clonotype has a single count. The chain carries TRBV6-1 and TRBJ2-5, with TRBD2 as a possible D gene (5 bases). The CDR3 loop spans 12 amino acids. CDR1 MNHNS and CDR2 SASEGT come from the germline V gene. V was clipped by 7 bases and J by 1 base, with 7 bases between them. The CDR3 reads CASTTTQETQYF. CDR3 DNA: TGTGCCAGCACGACTACCCAAGAGACCCAGTACTTC.

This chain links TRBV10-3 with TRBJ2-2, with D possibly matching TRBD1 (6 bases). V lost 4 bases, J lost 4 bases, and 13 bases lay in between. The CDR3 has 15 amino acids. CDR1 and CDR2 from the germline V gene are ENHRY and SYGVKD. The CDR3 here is CAISAGQPSTGELFF. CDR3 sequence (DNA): TGTGCCATCAGTGCCGGACAGCCATCCACCGGGGAGCTGTTTTTT.

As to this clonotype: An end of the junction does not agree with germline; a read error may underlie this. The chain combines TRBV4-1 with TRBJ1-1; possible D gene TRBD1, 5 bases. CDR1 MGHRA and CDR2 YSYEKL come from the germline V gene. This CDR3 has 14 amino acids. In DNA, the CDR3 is TGCGCCAGCAGCCAAGTTGGGGGAGGCACTGCAGCTTTCTTT. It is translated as CASSQVGGGTAAFF.

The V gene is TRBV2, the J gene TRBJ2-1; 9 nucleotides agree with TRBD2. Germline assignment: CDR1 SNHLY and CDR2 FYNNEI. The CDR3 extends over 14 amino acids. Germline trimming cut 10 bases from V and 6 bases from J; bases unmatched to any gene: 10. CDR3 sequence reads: CATRQGLATNEQFF. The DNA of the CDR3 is TGTGCCACCCGACAAGGACTAGCGACCAATGAGCAGTTCTTC.

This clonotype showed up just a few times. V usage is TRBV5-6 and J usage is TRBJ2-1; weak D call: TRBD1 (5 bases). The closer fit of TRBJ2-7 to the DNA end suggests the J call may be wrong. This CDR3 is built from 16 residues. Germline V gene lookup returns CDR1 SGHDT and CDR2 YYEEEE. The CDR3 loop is CASSLLGQSSYNEQYF. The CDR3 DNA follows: TGTGCCAGCAGCTTGTTGGGGCAGAGCTCCTACAATGAGCAGTACTTC.

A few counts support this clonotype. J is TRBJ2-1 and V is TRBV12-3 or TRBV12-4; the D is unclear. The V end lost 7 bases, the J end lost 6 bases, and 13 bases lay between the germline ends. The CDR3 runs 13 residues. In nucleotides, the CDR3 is TGTGCCAGCACCCTGGCTGACGTCAATGAGCAGTTCTTC. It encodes CASTLADVNEQFF.

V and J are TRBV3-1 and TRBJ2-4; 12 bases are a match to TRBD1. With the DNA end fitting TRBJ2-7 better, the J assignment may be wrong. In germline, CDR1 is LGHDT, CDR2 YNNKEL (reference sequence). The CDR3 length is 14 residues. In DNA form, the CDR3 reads TGTGCCAGCAGCGGGGGACAGGGGGCTGACGAGCAGTACTTC. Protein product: CASSGGQGADEQYF.

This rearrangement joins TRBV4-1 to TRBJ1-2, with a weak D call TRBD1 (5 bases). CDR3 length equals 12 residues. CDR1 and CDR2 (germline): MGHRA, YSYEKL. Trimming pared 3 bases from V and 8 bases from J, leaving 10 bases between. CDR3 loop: CASSHGTRGYTF. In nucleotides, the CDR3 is TGCGCCAGCAGCCATGGGACGAGGGGCTACACCTTC.

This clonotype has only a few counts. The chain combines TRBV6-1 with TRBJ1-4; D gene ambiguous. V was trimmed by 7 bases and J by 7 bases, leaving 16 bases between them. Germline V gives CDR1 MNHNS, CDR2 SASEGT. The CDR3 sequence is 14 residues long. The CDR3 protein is CASNEGVYVEKLFF. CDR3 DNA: TGTGCCAGCAATGAGGGCGTCTACGTTGAAAAACTGTTTTTT.

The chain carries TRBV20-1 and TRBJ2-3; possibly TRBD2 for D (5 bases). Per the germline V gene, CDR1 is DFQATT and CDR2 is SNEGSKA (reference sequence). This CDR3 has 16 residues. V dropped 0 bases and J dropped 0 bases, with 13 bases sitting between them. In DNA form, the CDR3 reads TGCAGTGCTAGAGATCTCCAGCGGTCTAGCACAGATACGCAGTATTTT. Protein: CSARDLQRSSTDTQYF.

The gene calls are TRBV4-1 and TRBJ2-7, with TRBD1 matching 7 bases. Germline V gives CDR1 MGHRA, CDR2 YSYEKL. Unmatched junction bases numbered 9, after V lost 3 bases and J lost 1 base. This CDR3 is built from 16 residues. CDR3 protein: CASSQSTGPVSYEQYF. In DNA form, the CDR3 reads TGCGCCAGCAGCCAGTCGACAGGGCCAGTATCCTACGAGCAGTACTTC.

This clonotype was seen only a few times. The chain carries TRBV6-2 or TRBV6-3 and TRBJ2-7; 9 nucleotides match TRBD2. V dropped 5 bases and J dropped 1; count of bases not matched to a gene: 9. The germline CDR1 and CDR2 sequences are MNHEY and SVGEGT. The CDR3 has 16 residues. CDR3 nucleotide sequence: TGTGCCAGCAGTCTCCTTGCGGGAGGGACATCCTACGAGCAGTACTTC. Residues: CASSLLAGGTSYEQYF.

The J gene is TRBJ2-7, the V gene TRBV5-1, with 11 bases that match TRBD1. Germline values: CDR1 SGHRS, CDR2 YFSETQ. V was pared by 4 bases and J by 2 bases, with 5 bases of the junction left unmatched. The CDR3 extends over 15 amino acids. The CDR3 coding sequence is TGCGCCAGCAGCGTGGGACAGGGGGATGCCTACGAGCAGTACTTC. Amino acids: CASSVGQGDAYEQYF. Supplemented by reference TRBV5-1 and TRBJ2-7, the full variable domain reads KAGVTQTPRYLIKTRGQQVTLSCSPISGHRSVSWYQQTPGQGLQFLFEYFSETQRNKGNFPGRFSGRQFSNSRSEMNVSTLELGDSALYLCASSVGQGDAYEQYFGPGTRLTVT.

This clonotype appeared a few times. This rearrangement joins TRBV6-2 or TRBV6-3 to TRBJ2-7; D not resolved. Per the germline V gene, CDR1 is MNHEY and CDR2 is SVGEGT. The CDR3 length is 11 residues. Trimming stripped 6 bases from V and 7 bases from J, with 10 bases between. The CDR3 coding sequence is TGTGCCAGCAGATCCCCCGTGGAGCAGTACTTC. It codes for CASRSPVEQYF.

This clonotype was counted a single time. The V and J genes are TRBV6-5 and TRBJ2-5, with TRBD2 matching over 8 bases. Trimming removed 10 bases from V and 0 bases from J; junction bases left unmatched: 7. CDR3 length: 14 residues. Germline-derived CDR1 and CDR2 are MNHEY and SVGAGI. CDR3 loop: CATKWRGDQETQYF. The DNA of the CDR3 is TGTGCCACCAAGTGGCGGGGGGACCAAGAGACCCAGTACTTC.

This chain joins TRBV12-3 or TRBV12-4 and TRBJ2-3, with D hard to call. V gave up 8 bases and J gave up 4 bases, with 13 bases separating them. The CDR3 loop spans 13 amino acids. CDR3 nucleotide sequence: TGTGCCAGCGGAAGGTCTAGTTCAGATACGCAGTATTTT. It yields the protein CASGRSSSDTQYF.

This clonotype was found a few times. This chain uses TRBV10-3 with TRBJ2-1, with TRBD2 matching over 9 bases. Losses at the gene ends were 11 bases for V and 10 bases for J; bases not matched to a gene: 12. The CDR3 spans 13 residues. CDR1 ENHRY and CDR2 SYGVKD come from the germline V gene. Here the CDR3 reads CALSASGMVEQFF. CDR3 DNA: TGTGCCCTATCGGCTAGCGGGATGGTCGAGCAGTTCTTC.